These 14 T cell receptor beta chains were all obtained from the same sample, sequenced in a study of human T cells and chemical hapten exposure. Blood, whole and unfractionated, served as the source for total RNA extraction. Individual cDNA molecules received unique molecular identifiers in the library. TCRdb recomputed calls from the reads with MiXCR, one row per CDR3 protein. Of 100,000 to 150,000 distinct CDR3 sequences in the sample, about 8.9% were seen once. Source material: whole blood. The receptors here all came from a human donor in good health. Some clones in this sample may be carry-over from other donors' samples.

Ten or more counts support this clonotype. The chain combines TRBV5-5 with TRBJ2-1, with TRBD2 identical over 10 bases. Germline V gene data show CDR1 as SGHKS and CDR2 as YYEKEE (reference sequence). CDR3 length equals 17 residues. Trimming took 0 bases from V and 7 from J; bases not matched to a gene: 10. CDR3 amino acids: CASSLEASGGAGNEQFF. The DNA for the CDR3 is TGTGCCAGCAGCTTGGAGGCAAGCGGGGGGGCAGGGAATGAGCAGTTCTTC.

The V and J genes are TRBV11-2 and TRBJ2-1, with D tentatively TRBD1 or TRBD2 (6 bases each). Germline-derived CDR1 and CDR2 are SGHAT and FQNNGV. V lost 5 bases to trimming and J lost 8 bases, with 16 bases between them. This CDR3 spans 14 amino acids. CDR3 nucleotides: TGTGCCAGCAGCGGGGGGCCGGGGGATGATGAGCAGTTCTTC. This translates into CASSGGPGDDEQFF.

The CDR3, as DNA: TGTGCCAGCAGCGTTAGTAATTCACCCCTCCACTTT. Protein product: CASSVSNSPLHF. V usage is TRBV5-4 and J usage is TRBJ1-6, with D unresolved. Germline V gives CDR1 SGHNT, CDR2 YYREEE (reference sequence). Trimming stripped 4 bases from V and 6 bases from J, with 5 bases between. The CDR3 has 12 amino acids.

By share of the sample, this clonotype is medium-sized. The chain joins TRBV20-1 to TRBJ2-7, with 7 positions matching TRBD2. V trimming: 6 bases; J trimming: 4 bases; junction bases outside the gene matches: 9. The CDR3 extends over 13 amino acids. CDR1 is DFQATT, CDR2 SNEGSKA, per germline (reference sequence). The CDR3 DNA reads as TGCAGTGCCCTCTCGGCGGGGGAGTACGAGCAGTACTTC. Its translation is CSALSAGEYEQYF.

This clonotype occurred a few times. V is TRBV12-3 or TRBV12-4 and J is TRBJ1-6, with TRBD1 matching 10 bases. There are 17 residues in the CDR3. V shed 5 bases, J shed 8 bases, and the junction held 12 bases outside the gene matches. This chain's CDR3 is CASSDRGPGGDDSPLHF. In DNA, the CDR3 is TGTGCCAGCAGTGACAGGGGGCCGGGTGGTGATGATTCACCCCTCCACTTT.

This clonotype was detected many times. V gene TRBV7-2 combines with J gene TRBJ2-1; 10 bases align to TRBD2. CDR1 is SGHTA and CDR2 is FQGNSA in the germline V gene. The CDR3 loop spans 16 amino acids. The junction had 10 bases not matched to a gene; V was cut back by 6 bases and J by 5 bases. CDR3: CASRNKLAGSNNEQFF. The DNA of the CDR3 is TGTGCCAGCAGGAACAAACTAGCGGGGAGCAACAATGAGCAGTTCTTC.

The gene calls are TRBV18 and TRBJ2-3; TRBD2 aligns across 10 bases. V lost 2 bases and J lost 3; bases outside the gene matches: 8. This CDR3 has 17 amino acids. The germline gives CDR1 KGHSH, CDR2 LQKENI. CDR3 residues: CASSPKLAGTLTDTQYF. The CDR3, as DNA: TGTGCCAGCTCACCAAAACTAGCGGGGACCCTTACAGATACGCAGTATTTT.

In regard to this clonotype: A read error may explain this, as a much larger clone is one base away. The conserved phenylalanine or tryptophan normally closing the CDR3 is absent here, so this likely arose from a read error. The chain recombines TRBV7-9 with TRBJ1-4; unclear D gene. Germline CDR1 SEHNR, CDR2 FQNEAQ (reference sequence). The V end was cut by 4 bases, the J end by 0 bases, with 21 bases between. The CDR3 sequence is 19 residues long. In DNA form, the CDR3 reads TGTGCCAGCAGCTCCCAACCCGGGTCTCAGCCCGCAACTAATGAAAAACTGTTTATT. Protein: CASSSQPGSQPATNEKLFI.

The sample holds a few counts of this clonotype. CDR3 nucleotides: TGCGCCAGCAGCTGGGGGGGACGGAACACTGAAGCTTTCTTT. This codes for CASSWGGRNTEAFF. J is TRBJ1-1 and V is TRBV5-1, with D tentatively TRBD1 (5 bases). Germline CDR1 is SGHRS and CDR2 is YFSETQ. Trimming took off 3 bases at V and 1 base at J, with 10 bases between the two ends. The CDR3 sequence is 14 residues long.

This clonotype has only a few counts. The chain couples TRBV9 to TRBJ1-6, with TRBD1 matching over 7 bases. Germline V gives CDR1 SGDLS, CDR2 YYNGEE. V dropped 3 bases and J dropped 0; count of bases not matched to a gene: 6. The CDR3 extends over 17 amino acids. The CDR3 loop is CASSEDRRSSYNSPLHF. DNA of the CDR3: TGTGCCAGCAGCGAGGACAGGCGAAGCTCCTATAATTCACCCCTCCACTTT. Full variable domain (missing parts from reference TRBV9 and TRBJ1-6): DSGVTQTPKHLITATGQRVTLRCSPRSGDLSVYWYQQSLDQGLQFLIQYYNGEERAKGNILERFSAQQFPDLHSELNLSSLELGDSALYFCASSEDRRSSYNSPLHFGNGTRLTVT.

This clonotype occurred many times. This chain links TRBV4-1 with TRBJ2-4, with 10 bases aligning to TRBD2. CDR1 MGHRA and CDR2 YSYEKL come from the germline V gene. V lost 2 bases and J lost 8; bases outside the gene matches: 6. This CDR3 has 15 residues. CDR3: CASSQTGTSADIQYF. The CDR3 nucleotides read TGCGCCAGCAGCCAAACCGGGACTAGCGCAGACATTCAGTACTTC.

This clonotype was detected only a few times. The chain employs TRBV10-3 and TRBJ2-7, with D perhaps assigned TRBD1 or TRBD2 (7 bases each). Trimming took off 8 bases at V and 3 bases at J, with 11 bases between the two ends. This CDR3 comprises 12 residues. Germline CDR1 and CDR2: ENHRY and SYGVKD. The CDR3 DNA reads as TGTGCCATCGCGGGGGACAGCTACGAGCAGTACTTC. It specifies CAIAGDSYEQYF.

This clonotype occurred a few times. The chain has TRBV19 and TRBJ1-5, with D possibly matching TRBD1 (5 bases). There are 16 residues in the CDR3. Trimming pared 0 bases from V and 2 bases from J, leaving 11 bases between. CDR1 LNHDA and CDR2 SQIVND come from the germline V gene (reference sequence). This chain's CDR3 is CASSIDTGGGNQPQHF. DNA of the CDR3: TGTGCCAGTAGTATAGACACGGGGGGTGGCAATCAGCCCCAGCATTTT.

V usage is TRBV11-2 and J usage is TRBJ2-1, with D perhaps being TRBD1 or TRBD2 (5 bases each). V gave up 5 bases and J gave up 4 bases, with 15 bases separating them. The length of the CDR3 is 15 residues. CDR1 SGHAT and CDR2 FQNNGV come from the germline V gene. The CDR3 loop is CASSLRDPLYNEQFF. CDR3 coding DNA: TGTGCCAGCAGCCTCCGGGACCCCCTATACAATGAGCAGTTCTTC.